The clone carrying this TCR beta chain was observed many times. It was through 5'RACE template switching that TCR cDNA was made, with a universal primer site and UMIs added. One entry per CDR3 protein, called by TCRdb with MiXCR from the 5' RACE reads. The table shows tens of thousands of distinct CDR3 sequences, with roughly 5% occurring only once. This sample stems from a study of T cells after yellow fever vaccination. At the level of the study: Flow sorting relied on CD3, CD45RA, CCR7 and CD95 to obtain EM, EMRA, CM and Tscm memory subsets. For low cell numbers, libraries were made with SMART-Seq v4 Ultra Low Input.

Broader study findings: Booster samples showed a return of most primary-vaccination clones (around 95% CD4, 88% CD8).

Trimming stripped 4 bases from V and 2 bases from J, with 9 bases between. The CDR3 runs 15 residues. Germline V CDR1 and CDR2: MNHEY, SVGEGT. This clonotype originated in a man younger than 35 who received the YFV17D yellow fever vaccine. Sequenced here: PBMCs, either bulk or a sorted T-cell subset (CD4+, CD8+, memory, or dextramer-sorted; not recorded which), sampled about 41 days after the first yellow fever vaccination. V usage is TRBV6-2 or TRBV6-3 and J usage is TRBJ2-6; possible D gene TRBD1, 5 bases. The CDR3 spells CASSFVGPGANVLTF. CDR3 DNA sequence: TGTGCCAGCAGTTTTGTGGGGCCTGGGGCCAACGTCCTGACTTTC.